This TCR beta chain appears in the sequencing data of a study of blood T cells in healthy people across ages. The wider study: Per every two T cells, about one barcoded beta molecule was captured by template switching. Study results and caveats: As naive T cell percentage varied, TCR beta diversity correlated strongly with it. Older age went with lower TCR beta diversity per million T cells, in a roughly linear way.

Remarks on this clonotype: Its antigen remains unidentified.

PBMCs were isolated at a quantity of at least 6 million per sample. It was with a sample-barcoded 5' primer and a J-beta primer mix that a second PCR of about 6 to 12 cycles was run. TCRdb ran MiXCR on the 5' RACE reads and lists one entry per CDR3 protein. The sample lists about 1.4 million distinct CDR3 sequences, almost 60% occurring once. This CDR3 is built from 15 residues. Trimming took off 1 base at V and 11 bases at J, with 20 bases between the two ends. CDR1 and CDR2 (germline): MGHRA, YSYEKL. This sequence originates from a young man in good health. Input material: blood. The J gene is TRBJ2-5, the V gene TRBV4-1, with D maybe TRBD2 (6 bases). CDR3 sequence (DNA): TGCGCCAGCAGCCAAGGGCAGGATCGGCTTCGGGAGCAGTACTTC. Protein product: CASSQGQDRLREQYF.